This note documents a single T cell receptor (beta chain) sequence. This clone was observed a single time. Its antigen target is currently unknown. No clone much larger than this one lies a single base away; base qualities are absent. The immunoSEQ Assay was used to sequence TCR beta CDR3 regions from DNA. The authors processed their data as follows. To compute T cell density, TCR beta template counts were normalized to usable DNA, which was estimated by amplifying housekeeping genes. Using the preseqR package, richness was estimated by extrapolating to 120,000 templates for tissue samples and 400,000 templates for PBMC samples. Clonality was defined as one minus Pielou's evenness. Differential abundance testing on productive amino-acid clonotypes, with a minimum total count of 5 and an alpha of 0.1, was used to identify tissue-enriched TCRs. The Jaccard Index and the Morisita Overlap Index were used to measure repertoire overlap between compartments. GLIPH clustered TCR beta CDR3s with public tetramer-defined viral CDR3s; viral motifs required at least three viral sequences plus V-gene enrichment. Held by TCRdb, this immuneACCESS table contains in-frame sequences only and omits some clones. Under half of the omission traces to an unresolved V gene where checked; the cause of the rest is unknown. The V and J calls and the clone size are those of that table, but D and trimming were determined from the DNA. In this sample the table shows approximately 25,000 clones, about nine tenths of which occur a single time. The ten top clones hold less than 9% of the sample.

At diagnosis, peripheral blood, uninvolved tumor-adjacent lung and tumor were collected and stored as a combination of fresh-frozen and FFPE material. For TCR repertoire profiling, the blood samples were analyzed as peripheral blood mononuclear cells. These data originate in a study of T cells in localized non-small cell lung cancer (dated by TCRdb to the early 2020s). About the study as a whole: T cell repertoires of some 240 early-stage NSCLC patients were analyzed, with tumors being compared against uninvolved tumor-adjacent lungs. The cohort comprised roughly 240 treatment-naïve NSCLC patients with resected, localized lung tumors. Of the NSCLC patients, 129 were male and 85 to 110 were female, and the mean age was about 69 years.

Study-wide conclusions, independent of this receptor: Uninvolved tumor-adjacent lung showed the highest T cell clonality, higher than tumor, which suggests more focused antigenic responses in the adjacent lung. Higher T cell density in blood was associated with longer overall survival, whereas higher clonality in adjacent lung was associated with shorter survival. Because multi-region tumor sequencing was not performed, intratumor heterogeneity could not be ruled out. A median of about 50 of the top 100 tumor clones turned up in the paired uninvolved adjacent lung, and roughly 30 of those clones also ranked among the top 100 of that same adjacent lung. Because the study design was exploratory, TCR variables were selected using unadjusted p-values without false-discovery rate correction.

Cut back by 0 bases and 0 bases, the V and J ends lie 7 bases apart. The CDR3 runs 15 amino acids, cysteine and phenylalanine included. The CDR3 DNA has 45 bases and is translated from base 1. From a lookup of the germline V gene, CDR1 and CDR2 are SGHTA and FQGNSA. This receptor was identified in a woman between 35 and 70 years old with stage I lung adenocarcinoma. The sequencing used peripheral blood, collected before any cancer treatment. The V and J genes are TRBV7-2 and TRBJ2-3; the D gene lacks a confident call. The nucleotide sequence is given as TGTGCCAGCAGCTTAGCAGATACTAGCACAGATACGCAGTATTTT. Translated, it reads CASSLADTSTDTQYF.